The 12 T cell receptor beta chains reported below all come from one sample, sequenced in a study of cytomegalovirus exposure and HLA in healthy donors. PCR primers comprised 60 Vbeta and 13 Jbeta primers. TCRdb's copy holds only in-frame clones and misses some; the assay was immunoSEQ multiplex PCR. The data hold 100,000 or so clones, with approximately 75% observed a single time. The sample was PBMCs. The receptors here all came from a woman aged 40-49 years in good health and CMV-seronegative.

This clone was observed a single time. The chain recombines TRBV7-6 with TRBJ2-7, with a weak D call TRBD1 (5 bases). V was cut by 1 base and J by 7 bases, with 11 bases left in between. This CDR3 comprises 13 residues. CDR1 is SGHVS and CDR2 is FNYEAQ in the germline V gene. CDR3 in amino acids: CASSLGRGIEQYF. In nucleotides, the CDR3 is TGTGCCAGCAGCTTAGGAAGGGGAATAGAGCAGTACTTC. The complete variable domain, with remaining parts taken from reference TRBV7-6 and TRBJ2-7, reads GAGVSQSPRYKVTKRGQDVALRCDPISGHVSLYWYRQALGQGPEFLTYFNYEAQQDKSGLPNDRFSAERPEGSISTLTIQRTEQRDSAMYRCASSLGRGIEQYFGPGTRLTVT.

This chain uses TRBV7-3 with TRBJ2-5; 7 bases agree with TRBD2. This CDR3 has 13 residues. The ends lost 4 bases at V and 5 bases at J; junction bases unmatched: 4. Germline V gene data show CDR1 as SGHTA and CDR2 as FQGTGA. The CDR3 sequence: CASSSWGGETQYF. The CDR3 bases are TGTGCCAGCAGCTCATGGGGGGGTGAGACCCAGTACTTC. Complete variable domain (other parts from reference TRBV7-3 and TRBJ2-5): GAGVSQTPSNKVTEKGKYVELRCDPISGHTALYWYRQSLGQGPEFLIYFQGTGAADDSGLPNDRFFAVRPEGSVSTLKIQRTERGDSAVYLCASSSWGGETQYFGPGTRLLVL.

The V call is TRBV4-2, the J call TRBJ2-1, with 9 bases matching TRBD2. V shed 1 base, J shed 4 bases, and the junction held 2 bases outside the gene matches. The CDR3 consists of 15 residues. Germline V gene sequence: CDR1 LGHNA, CDR2 YNFKEQ. CDR3 protein: CASSQVAGDYNEQFF. The CDR3 DNA sequence: TGTGCCAGCAGCCAAGTAGCGGGGGATTACAATGAGCAGTTCTTC.

The gene calls are TRBV27 and TRBJ2-5; 7 nucleotides align to TRBD1. The CDR3 covers 17 residues. Trimming cost V 0 bases and J 2 bases; bases outside gene matches: 9. Looked up from germline, CDR1 is MNHEY and CDR2 is SMNVEV (reference sequence). In DNA, the CDR3 is TGTGCCAGCAGTTTATCATGGATGCAGGGGGTACAAGAGACCCAGTACTTC. The encoded protein is CASSLSWMQGVQETQYF.

The chain couples TRBV6-5 to TRBJ2-7, with 7 bases matching TRBD2. CDR3 length equals 16 residues. Unmatched junction bases numbered 10, after V lost 4 bases and J lost 1 base. Germline V lookup: CDR1 MNHEY, CDR2 SVGAGI. CDR3 amino acids: CASSSGGVGWSYEQYF. In DNA form, the CDR3 reads TGTGCCAGCAGTTCGGGGGGTGTGGGGTGGTCCTACGAGCAGTACTTC.

The chain recombines TRBV11-3 with TRBJ2-1; 14 bases match TRBD2. Germline CDR1 SGHNT, CDR2 YENEEA. After removal of 3 bases from V and 9 bases from J, the junction contained 7 bases not matched to a gene. CDR3 length equals 16 residues. The CDR3 nucleotides are TGTGCCAGCAGCTTGGCGGGACTAGCGGGGGAAGTTGAGCAGTTCTTC. Residues: CASSLAGLAGEVEQFF. Combining the CDR3 with reference TRBV11-3 and TRBJ2-1 gives the whole variable domain EAGVVQSPRYKIIEKKQPVAFWCNPISGHNTLYWYLQNLGQGPELLIRYENEEAVDDSQLPKDRFSAERLKGVDSTLKIQPAELGDSAVYLCASSLAGLAGEVEQFFGPGTRLTVL.

This rearrangement joins TRBV5-1 to TRBJ2-5, with a tentative D call TRBD2 (6 bases). The CDR3 runs 13 residues. V lost 0 bases, J lost 11 bases, and 14 bases lay in between. CDR1 SGHRS and CDR2 YFSETQ come from the germline V gene. CDR3 protein: CASSLGLSGEQYF. The CDR3 bases are TGCGCCAGCAGCTTGGGGCTTTCGGGGGAGCAGTACTTC.

The genes are TRBV27 and TRBJ1-4, with TRBD1 identical over 9 bases. After removal of 5 bases from V and 6 bases from J, the junction contained 7 bases not matched to a gene. Germline values: CDR1 MNHEY, CDR2 SMNVEV (reference sequence). This CDR3 is 15 amino acids long. CDR3 bases: TGTGCCAGCAGTGGAACGACAGGGGGGGATGAAAAACTGTTTTTT. Its translation is CASSGTTGGDEKLFF.

This chain links TRBV7-2 with TRBJ2-2, with 8 bases aligning to TRBD1. Trimming took 0 bases from V and 7 from J; bases not matched to a gene: 7. Looked up from germline, CDR1 is SGHTA and CDR2 is FQGNSA. The CDR3 covers 16 residues. The CDR3 DNA reads TGTGCCAGCAGCTTAGCCAGACAGGGGCGGCGCGGGGAGCTGTTTTTT. Translating it yields CASSLARQGRRGELFF.

The chain combines TRBV18 with TRBJ1-2; 8 nucleotides line up with TRBD1. The CDR3 runs 15 residues. V trimming: 3 bases; J trimming: 6 bases; junction bases outside the gene matches: 9. Germline loops: CDR1 KGHSH, CDR2 LQKENI. CDR3 protein: CASSPQAGQGNGYTF. The DNA for the CDR3 is TGTGCCAGCTCACCTCAAGCCGGACAGGGTAATGGCTACACCTTC.

J is TRBJ2-1 and V is TRBV19; TRBD2 matches 12 bases. V shed 5 bases and J 8 bases; nucleotides not matched to a gene: 7. Germline V lookup: CDR1 LNHDA, CDR2 SQIVND (reference sequence). The CDR3 consists of 15 residues. For the CDR3, the DNA is TGTGCCAGTAGTCTCCAGACTAGCGGGAGCGATGAGCAGTTCTTC. Translating it yields CASSLQTSGSDEQFF.

V usage is TRBV6-5 and J usage is TRBJ1-4; maybe TRBD1 (6 bases). V was cut by 5 bases and J by 8 bases, with 18 bases left in between. Germline V gives CDR1 MNHEY, CDR2 SVGAGI. This CDR3 has 15 amino acids. CDR3 sequence reads: CASSPRAGEREKLFF. The CDR3 nucleotides are TGTGCCAGCAGTCCCCGGGCAGGGGAGAGGGAAAAACTGTTTTTT.